This paragraph reports one T cell receptor (beta chain). Its antigen is still unknown. The CDR3 is 15 amino acids. Germline loops: CDR1 MRHNA, CDR2 SNTAGT. With 3 bases clipped from V and 2 bases from J, the junction kept 4 bases outside the gene matches. This record comes from a study of cytomegalovirus exposure and HLA in healthy donors. Study-wide results and limits: TCR beta sequences numbering roughly 16,000 were associated with HLA alleles at 0.05 false discovery rate in a later analysis. As a later analysis revealed, the rate of TCR association differed by HLA locus, with DRB1 most and HLA-C fewest. Common viral pathogens (according to a later analysis) appeared linked to several of the most significant clusters.

The PCR made use of 60 Vbeta and 13 Jbeta primers. Profiling relied on immunoSEQ multiplex PCR, and the TCRdb table lists in-frame clones only, not all of them. The repertoire holds over 110,000 clones, with about 79% as singletons. Sequencing was carried out using PBMCs. This receptor was identified in a male donor in good health and CMV-seronegative. This chain connects TRBV6-4 to TRBJ2-1, with 7 bases fitting TRBD2. CDR3 in DNA: TGTGCCAGCAGTGAAGGAGCGGGAACCTACAATGAGCAGTTCTTC. Translated: CASSEGAGTYNEQFF.